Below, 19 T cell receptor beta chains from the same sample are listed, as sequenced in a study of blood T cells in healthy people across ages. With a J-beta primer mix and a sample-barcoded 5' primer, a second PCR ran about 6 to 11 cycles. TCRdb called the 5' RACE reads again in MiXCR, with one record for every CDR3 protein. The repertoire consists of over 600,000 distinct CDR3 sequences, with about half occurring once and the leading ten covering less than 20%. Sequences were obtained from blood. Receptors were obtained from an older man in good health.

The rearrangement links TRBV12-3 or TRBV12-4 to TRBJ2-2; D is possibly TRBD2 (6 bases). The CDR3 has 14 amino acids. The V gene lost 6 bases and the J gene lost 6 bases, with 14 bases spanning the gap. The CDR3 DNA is TGTGCCAGCAGCCCTGGCGGGATCCCCGGGGAGCTGTTTTTT. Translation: CASSPGGIPGELFF.

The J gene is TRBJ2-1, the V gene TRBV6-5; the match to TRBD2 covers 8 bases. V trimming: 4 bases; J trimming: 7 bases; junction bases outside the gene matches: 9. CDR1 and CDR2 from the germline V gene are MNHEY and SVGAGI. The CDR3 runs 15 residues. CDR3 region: CASSSTSALRNEQFF. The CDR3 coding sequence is TGTGCCAGCAGTTCGACTAGCGCCTTACGAAATGAGCAGTTCTTC.

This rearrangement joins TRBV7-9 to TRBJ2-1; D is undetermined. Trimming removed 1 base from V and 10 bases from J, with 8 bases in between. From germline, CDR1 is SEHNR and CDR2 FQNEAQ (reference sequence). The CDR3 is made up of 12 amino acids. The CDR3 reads CASSLGPEEQFF. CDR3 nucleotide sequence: TGTGCCAGCAGCTTAGGACCGGAGGAGCAGTTCTTC.

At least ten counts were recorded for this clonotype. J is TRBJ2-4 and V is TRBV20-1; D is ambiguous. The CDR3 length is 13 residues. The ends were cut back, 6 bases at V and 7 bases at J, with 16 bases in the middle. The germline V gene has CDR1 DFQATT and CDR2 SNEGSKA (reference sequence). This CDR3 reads CSAPGPKGNIQYF. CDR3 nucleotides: TGCAGTGCCCCCGGGCCCAAAGGGAACATTCAGTACTTC.

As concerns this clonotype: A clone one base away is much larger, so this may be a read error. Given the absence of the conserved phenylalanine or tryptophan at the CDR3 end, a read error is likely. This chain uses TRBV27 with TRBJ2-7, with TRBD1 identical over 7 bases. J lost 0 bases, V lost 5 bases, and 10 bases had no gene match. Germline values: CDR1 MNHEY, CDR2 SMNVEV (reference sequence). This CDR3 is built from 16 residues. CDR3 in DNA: TGTGCCAGCAGTCCAGGGACAGTGGGTTCCTCCTACGAGCAGTACTTA. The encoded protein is CASSPGTVGSSYEQYL.

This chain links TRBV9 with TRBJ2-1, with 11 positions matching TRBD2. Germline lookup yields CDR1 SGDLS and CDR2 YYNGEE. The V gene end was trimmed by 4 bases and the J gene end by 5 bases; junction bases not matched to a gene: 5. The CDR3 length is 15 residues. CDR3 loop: CASSPGLAANNEQFF. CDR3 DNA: TGTGCCAGCAGCCCGGGACTAGCGGCTAACAATGAGCAGTTCTTC. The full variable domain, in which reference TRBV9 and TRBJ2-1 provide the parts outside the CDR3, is DSGVTQTPKHLITATGQRVTLRCSPRSGDLSVYWYQQSLDQGLQFLIQYYNGEERAKGNILERFSAQQFPDLHSELNLSSLELGDSALYFCASSPGLAANNEQFFGPGTRLTVL.

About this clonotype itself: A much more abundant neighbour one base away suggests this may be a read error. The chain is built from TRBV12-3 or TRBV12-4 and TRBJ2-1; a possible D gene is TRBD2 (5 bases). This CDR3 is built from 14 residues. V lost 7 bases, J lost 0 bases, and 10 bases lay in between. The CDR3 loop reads CASTVGSSYNEQFF. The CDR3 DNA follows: TGTGCCAGCACTGTTGGGAGCTCCTACAATGAGCAGTTCTTC.

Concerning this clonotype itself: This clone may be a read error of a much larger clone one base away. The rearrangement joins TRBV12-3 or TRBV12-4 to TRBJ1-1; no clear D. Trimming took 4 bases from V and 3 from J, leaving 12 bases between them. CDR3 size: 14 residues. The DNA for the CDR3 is TGTGCCAGCAGTTCCACCGACGGGTACACTGAAGCTTTCTTT. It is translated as CASSSTDGYTEAFF.

DNA of the CDR3: TGTGCCAGCAGTTCCCGACAGGGCTCGGCTTTCTTT. Translation: CASSSRQGSAFF. The V gene is TRBV6-6, the J gene TRBJ1-1; 7 bases are shared with TRBD1. Germline V CDR1 and CDR2: MNHNY, SVGAGI (reference sequence). Unmatched junction bases numbered 7, after V lost 4 bases and J lost 11 bases. The CDR3 contains 12 residues.

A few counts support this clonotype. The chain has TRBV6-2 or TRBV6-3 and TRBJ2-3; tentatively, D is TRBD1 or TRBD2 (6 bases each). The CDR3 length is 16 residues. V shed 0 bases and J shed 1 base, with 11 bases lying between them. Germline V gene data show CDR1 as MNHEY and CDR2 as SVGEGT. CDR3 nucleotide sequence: TGTGCCAGCAGTTACTCGCTGGGGGGCGGCACAGATACGCAGTATTTT. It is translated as CASSYSLGGGTDTQYF.

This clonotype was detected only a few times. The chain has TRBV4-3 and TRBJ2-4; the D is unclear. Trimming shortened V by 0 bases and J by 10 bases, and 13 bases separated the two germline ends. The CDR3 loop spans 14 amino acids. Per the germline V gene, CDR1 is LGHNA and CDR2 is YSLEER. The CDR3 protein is CASSQDMGRYIQYF. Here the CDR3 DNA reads TGCGCCAGCAGCCAAGATATGGGCCGTTATATTCAGTACTTC.

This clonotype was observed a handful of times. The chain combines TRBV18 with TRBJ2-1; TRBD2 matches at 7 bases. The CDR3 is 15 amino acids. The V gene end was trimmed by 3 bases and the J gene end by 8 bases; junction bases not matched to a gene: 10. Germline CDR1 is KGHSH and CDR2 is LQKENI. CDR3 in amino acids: CASSPTAGEWHEQFF. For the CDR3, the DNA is TGTGCCAGCTCACCTACTGCGGGGGAGTGGCATGAGCAGTTCTTC.

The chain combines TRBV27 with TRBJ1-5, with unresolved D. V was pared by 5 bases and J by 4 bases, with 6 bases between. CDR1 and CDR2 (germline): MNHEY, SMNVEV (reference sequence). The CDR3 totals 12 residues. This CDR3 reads CASSPHNQPQHF. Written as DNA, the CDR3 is TGTGCCAGCAGTCCACATAATCAGCCCCAGCATTTT.

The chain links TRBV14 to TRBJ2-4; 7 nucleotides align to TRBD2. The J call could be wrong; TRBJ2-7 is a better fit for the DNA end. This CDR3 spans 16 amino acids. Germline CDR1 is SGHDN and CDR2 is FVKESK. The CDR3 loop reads CASSQEAGLRGYEQYF. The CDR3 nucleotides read TGTGCCAGCAGCCAAGAAGCGGGACTGAGGGGCTACGAGCAGTACTTC.

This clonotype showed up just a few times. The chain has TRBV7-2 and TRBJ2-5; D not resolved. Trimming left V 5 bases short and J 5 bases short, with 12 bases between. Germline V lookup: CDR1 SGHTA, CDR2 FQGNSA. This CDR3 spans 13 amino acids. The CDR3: CASSPIPDETQYF. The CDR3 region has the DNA TGTGCCAGCAGCCCAATTCCCGATGAGACCCAGTACTTC.

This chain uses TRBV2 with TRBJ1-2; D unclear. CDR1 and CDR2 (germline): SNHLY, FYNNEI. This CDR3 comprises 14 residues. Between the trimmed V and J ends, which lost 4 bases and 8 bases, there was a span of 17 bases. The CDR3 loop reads CASSGGAFLGGYTF. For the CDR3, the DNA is TGTGCCAGCAGTGGAGGCGCTTTCCTAGGGGGCTACACCTTC. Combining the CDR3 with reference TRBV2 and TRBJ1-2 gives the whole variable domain EPEVTQTPSHQVTQMGQEVILRCVPISNHLYFYWYRQILGQKVEFLVSFYNNEISEKSEIFDDQFSVERPDGSNFTLKIRSTKLEDSAMYFCASSGGAFLGGYTFGSGTRLTVV.

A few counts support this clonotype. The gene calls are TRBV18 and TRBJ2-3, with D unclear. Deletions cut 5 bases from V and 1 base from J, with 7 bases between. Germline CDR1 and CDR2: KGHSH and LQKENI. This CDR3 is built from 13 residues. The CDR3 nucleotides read TGTGCCAGCTCAGGTAGCCGCACAGATACGCAGTATTTT. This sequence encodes CASSGSRTDTQYF. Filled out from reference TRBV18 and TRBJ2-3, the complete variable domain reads NAGVMQNPRHLVRRRGQEARLRCSPMKGHSHVYWYRQLPEEGLKFMVYLQKENIIDESGMPKERFSAEFPKEGPSILRIQQVVRGDSAAYFCASSGSRTDTQYFGPGTRLTVL.

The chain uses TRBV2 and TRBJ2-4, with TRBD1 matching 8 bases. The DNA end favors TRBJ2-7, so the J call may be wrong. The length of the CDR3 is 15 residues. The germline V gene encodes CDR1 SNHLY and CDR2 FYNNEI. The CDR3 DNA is TGTGCCAGCAGCAAAACAGGGGGGTTATCCTACGAGCAGTACTTC. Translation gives CASSKTGGLSYEQYF.

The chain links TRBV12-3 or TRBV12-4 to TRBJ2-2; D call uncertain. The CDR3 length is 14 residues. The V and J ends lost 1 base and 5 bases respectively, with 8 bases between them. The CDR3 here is CASSLERVTGELFF. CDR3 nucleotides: TGTGCCAGCAGTTTAGAAAGGGTGACCGGGGAGCTGTTTTTT.